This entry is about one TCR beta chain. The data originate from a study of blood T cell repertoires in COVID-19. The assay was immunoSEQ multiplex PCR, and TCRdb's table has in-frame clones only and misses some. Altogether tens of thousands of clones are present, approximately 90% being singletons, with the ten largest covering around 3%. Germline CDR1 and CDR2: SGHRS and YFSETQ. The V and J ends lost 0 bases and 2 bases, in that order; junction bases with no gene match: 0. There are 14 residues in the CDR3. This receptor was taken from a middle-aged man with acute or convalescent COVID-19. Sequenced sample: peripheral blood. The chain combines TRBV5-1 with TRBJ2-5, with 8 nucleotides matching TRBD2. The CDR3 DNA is TGCGCCAGCAGCTTGGGCGGGGGGCAAGAGACCCAGTACTTC. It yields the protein CASSLGGGQETQYF. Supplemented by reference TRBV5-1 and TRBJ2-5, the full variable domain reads KAGVTQTPRYLIKTRGQQVTLSCSPISGHRSVSWYQQTPGQGLQFLFEYFSETQRNKGNFPGRFSGRQFSNSRSEMNVSTLELGDSALYLCASSLGGGQETQYFGPGTRLLVL.